Many counts were recorded for the clone carrying this TCR beta chain. These data originate in a study of identical twins. TCRdb reanalysed the 5' RACE reads using MiXCR and keeps one entry per CDR3 protein. The table has roughly 720,000 distinct CDR3 sequences, 15% to 20% seen once; the top ten hold under 15%. V dropped 1 base and J dropped 1 base, with 4 bases sitting between them. The length of the CDR3 is 12 residues. The germline V gene encodes CDR1 DFQATT and CDR2 SNEGSKA (reference sequence). The same data also contributed to another study, on T cells expressing NK-cell markers. That study adds: A few of the donors also had these clonotypes leading their CD3+CD56-NKG2C+ fraction.

This rearrangement joins TRBV20-1 to TRBJ1-1; D gene ambiguous. This clonotype was obtained from a woman between 18 and 29 years old in good health. The sequencing input was PBMCs. The CDR3 coding sequence is TGCAGTGCTAGAGGGGGGAACACTGAAGCTTTCTTT. It encodes CSARGGNTEAFF.